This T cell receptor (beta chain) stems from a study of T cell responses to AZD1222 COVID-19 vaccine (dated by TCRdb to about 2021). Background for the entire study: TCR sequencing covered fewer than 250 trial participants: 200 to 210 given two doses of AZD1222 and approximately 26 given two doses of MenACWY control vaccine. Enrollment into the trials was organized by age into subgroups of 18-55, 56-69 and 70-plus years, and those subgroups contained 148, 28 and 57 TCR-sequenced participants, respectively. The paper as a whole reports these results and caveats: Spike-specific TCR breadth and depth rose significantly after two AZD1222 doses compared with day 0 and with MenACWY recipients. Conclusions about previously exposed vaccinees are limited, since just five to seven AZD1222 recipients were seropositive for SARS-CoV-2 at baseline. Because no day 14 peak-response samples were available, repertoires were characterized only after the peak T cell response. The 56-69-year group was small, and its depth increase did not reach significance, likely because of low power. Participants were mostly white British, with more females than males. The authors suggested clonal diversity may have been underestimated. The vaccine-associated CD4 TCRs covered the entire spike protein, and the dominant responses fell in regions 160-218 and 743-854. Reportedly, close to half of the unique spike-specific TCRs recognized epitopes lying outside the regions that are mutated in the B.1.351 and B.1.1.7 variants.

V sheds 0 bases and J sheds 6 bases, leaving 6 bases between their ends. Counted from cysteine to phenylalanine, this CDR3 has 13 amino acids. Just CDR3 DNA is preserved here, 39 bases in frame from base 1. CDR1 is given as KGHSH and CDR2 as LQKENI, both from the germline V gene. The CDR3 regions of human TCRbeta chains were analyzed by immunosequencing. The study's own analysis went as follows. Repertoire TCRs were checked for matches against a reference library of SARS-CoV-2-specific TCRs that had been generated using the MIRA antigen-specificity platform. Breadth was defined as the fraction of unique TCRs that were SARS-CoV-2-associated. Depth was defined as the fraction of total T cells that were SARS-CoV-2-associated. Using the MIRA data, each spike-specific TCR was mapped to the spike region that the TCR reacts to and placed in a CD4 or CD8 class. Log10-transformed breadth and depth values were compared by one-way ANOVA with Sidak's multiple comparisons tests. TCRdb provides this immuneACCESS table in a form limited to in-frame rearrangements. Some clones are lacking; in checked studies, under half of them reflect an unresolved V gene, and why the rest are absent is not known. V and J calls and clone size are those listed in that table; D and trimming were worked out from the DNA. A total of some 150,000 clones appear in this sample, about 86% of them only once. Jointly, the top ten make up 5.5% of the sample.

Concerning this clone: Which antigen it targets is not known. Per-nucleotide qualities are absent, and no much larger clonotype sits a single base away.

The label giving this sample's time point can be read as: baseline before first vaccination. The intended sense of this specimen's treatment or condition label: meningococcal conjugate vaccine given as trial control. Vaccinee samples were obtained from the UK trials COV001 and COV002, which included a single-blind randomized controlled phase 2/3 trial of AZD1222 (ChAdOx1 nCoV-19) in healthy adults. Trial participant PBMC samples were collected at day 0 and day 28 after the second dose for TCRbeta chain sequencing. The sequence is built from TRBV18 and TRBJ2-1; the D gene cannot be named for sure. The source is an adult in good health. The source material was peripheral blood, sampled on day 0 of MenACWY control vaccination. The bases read TGTGCCAGCTCACCACCGGCAGCCAATGAGCAGTTCTTC. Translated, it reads CASSPPAANEQFF.